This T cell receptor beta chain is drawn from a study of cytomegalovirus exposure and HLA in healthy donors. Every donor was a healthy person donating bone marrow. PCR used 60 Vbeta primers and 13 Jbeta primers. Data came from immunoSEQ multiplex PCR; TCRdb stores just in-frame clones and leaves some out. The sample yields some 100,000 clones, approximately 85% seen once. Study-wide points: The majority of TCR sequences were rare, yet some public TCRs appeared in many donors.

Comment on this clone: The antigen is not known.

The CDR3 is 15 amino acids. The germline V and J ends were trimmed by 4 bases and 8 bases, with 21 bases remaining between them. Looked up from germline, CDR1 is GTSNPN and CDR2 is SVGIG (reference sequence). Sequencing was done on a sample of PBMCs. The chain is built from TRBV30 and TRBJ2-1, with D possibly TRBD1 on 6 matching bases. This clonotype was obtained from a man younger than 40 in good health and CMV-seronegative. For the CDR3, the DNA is TGTGCCTGGACGGACAGCGAACGACCTAGGTATGAGCAGTTCTTC. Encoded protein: CAWTDSERPRYEQFF.